This record looks at one T cell receptor beta chain sequence and its context. This clone's antigen is unknown. One base away there is no much larger clone; base qualities are not given. TCR CDR3 regions were amplified from genomic DNA by multiplex PCR using the deep immunoSEQ assay. Extracted genomic DNA from each cell subset was spread evenly across all wells of several immunoSEQ 96-well plates, with each plate serving as a replicate. Each replicate PCR for sorted subsets received around 0.2 ug genomic DNA, equal to about 30,000 T cell genomes. The purified libraries were quantified using a Qubit 3.0 fluorometer, sized with a Bioanalyzer 2100, and then quantified again using the KAPA Library Quantification kit. A separate single-read 150-cycle Illumina NextSeq 550 flow cell was used to sequence each immunoSEQ 96-well plate. From the authors' description of their analysis: Because the immunoSEQ output included only junctional sequences and no quality scores, the filtering could not be the same as the filtering used for full-length reads. To assign V/J genes and CDR3, sequences were annotated against IMGT germline references using PyIR, a Python wrapper for IgBLAST v1.9. Reads were removed for weak V/J assignments (E-value above 1e-6), missing CDR3, stop codons, out-of-frame junctions, or ambiguous translated residues. V3J clonotypes were defined as sequences sharing the same inferred V gene, J gene, and CDR3 amino acid sequence. To compute the percentage overlap between repertoires, the number of shared unique clonotypes was divided by the size of the smaller repertoire. Three approaches were used to assess repertoire richness: RTK rarefaction, the Chao1 estimator, and Recon v2.1 estimates of unobserved clonotypes. For all TCRbeta clonotypes obtained by the gDNA method from a few donors, generation probabilities were computed with OLGA. As stored in TCRdb, this immuneACCESS dataset retains in-frame rearrangements with V and J assigned. A fraction of the clones does not appear; measured against another copy, unresolved V genes explain less than half of the discrepancy, and the remainder lacks a known reason. Clone size and V and J calls were adopted from that table, with D and trimming inferred from the DNA. The sample table records some 700,000 clones; less than 95% of these occur just once. The ten largest make up about 33% of the sample.

These data originate in a study of shared clonotypes between healthy human individuals (dated by TCRdb to the early 2020s). About the full investigation: The cohort comprised two women and three men aged 18 to 49 years. Per donor, three plates each were used for CD4 naive and CD4 memory, two for CD8 naive, and one for CD8 memory. Blood TCR repertoires of a handful of healthy adults were deeply sequenced to estimate repertoire size and the extent of clonotype sharing between individuals. To increase sequencing depth and limit assay-specific biases, TCR repertoire library preparation and sequencing were carried out by different laboratories using diverse techniques. Leukapheresis yielded between about 0.85 and 10 billion PBMCs per donor.

The donors were healthy, HIV-negative adults with no recently reported acute infections or vaccinations. All donors were Caucasian adults living in Nashville, Tennessee, USA. CD8 memory samples consisted of magnetically selected CD45RO+ cells combined with CCR7-negative CD45RA+ effector memory (TemRA) cells. After blood collection by leukapheresis, PBMCs were isolated using Ficoll-Histopaque density gradient centrifugation and then cryopreserved in the vapor phase of liquid nitrogen. Analytical flow cytometry was used to check the purity and quantity of each magnetically sorted T cell population. Genomic DNA was isolated from each sorted fraction and quantified by UV absorbance on a Nanodrop 2000c. The trim is 9 bases for V and 1 base for J, with a gap of 17 bases between the germline ends. The germline V gene provides CDR1 SNHLY and CDR2 FYNNEI. The CDR3 sequence holds 15 residues, the cysteine and phenylalanine included. The DNA shown is the 45-base CDR3, in frame from base 1.

Overall study results and their limits: Sampling was limited to blood, and TCR repertoires in tissue likely differ from TCR repertoires in blood. Clonotypes shared by all four sorted-subset donors showed higher generation probabilities than non-shared clonotypes. Because the study included only a small number of donors, the genetic and exposure-history diversity represented was limited. Even with the large sequencing depth, rarefaction of the sorted-subset datasets indicated that sequencing was incomplete. About 5% of naive CD4, 3% to 3.5% of naive CD8, roughly 2.5% of memory CD4, and approximately 0.39% of memory CD8 clonotypes were shared across a few donors. Naive subsets generally had larger estimated clonotype richness than memory subsets did. Pairwise subsampling led to the expectation that sequencing depth would affect the degree of clonotype sharing among donors.

The specimen sequenced was memory CD8+ T cells from PBMCs. The cell subset or site label for this specimen denotes: CD45RO+ cells pooled with CCR7-negative TemRA cells. This chain joins TRBV2 to TRBJ2-3; a weak D assignment points to TRBD2 (6 bases agree). This sequence originates from a young man in good health. Some clones in this sample may be carry-over from other donors' samples. The nucleotide sequence is TGTGCCAGTGCCCGTGGCAGGGAGGGCACAGATACGCAGTATTTT. It encodes CASARGREGTDTQYF.